This TCR beta chain was captured by sequencing in a study of blood T cell repertoires in COVID-19 (dated by TCRdb to between 2020 and 2021). Looking at the study overall: Samples covering the acute and convalescent phases of COVID-19 were provided by collaborators in the United States, Italy and Spain. Samples came from the ongoing ImmuneRACE study (first 160 participants) plus 1,254 subjects from 6 global collaborators. The repertoires were made available in a free public database intended to serve as a resource for research on the immune response to SARS-CoV-2. Deeply sampled blood TCRbeta repertoires from subjects exposed to, actively infected with, or recovered from COVID-19 were included in the dataset. Nearly every sample came with metadata listing a de-identified subject ID, COVID-19 status, age in years and sex. Where available, HLA class I and class II types were taken from metadata supplied by the sample provider and were not determined by assay-based typing. The prospective study material was composed of cDNA or gDNA derived from T cells, B-cell-depleted T cells, or PBMCs.

Each collaborating institution followed its own protocols to collect whole blood in K2EDTA tubes. For TCRbeta analysis, collaborators shipped samples as frozen whole blood, isolated PBMCs, or DNA extracted from either of those sample types. Regarding this clone: No antigen is known for it. Base qualities are not at hand, and no much larger clone is one base apart.

TCRbeta CDR3 regions were amplified from genomic DNA by means of the immunoSEQ Assay, a bias-controlled multiplex PCR. The authors processed their data as follows. Nucleated cell counts per sample were estimated from amplification of reference gene primers within the assay. To quantify the absolute abundance of each unique TCRbeta CDR3 rearrangement, sequence reads were collapsed and filtered. For each sample, productive Simpson clonality was calculated as the square root of Simpson's diversity index over productive rearrangements. The table was pulled from immuneACCESS by TCRdb, which kept in-frame rearrangements only. Such tables lose some clones; where checked, under half of the loss comes from unresolved V genes, and the rest has no known cause. V and J calls and clone size are given by that table; D and trimming were obtained from the DNA. The sample table holds roughly 200,000 clones, of which approximately 78% were seen once. 2.5% to 3% of the sample belongs to the ten largest clones.

What the study reported, not specific to this receptor: The quantity of clinical and demographic metadata differed by source and by participant and was supplied without curation.

The germline V and J ends show losses of 1 base and 2 bases respectively, and no gene match explains 9 bases of the junction. In the germline V gene (reference sequence), CDR1 corresponds to LNHDA and CDR2 to SQIVND. From its cysteine to its phenylalanine, the CDR3 spans 17 amino acids. The CDR3 DNA has 51 bases and is translated from base 1. Rearrangement joined TRBV19 to TRBJ2-7; 9 junctional bases match TRBD1. The sequencing input was peripheral blood. The sequence derives from a woman over 75 with active or convalescent COVID-19. The DNA sequence follows: TGTGCCAGTAGTATAGCGGCATCCGGGACAGGGACCTACGAGCAGTACTTC. Translated, it gives CASSIAASGTGTYEQYF.